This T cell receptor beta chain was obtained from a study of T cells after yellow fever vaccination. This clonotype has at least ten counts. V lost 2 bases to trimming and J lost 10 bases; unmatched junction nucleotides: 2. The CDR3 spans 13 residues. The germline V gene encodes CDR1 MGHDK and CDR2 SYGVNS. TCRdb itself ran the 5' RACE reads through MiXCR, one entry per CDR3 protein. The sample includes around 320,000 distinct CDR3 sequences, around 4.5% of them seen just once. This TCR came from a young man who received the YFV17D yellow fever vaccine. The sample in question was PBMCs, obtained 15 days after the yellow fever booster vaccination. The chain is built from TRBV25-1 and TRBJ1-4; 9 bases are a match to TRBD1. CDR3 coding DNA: TGTGCCAGCAGTGAACAGGACAGGGGAAAACTGTTTTTT. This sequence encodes CASSEQDRGKLFF.